This paragraph reports one T cell receptor beta chain. Libraries were prepared by immunoSEQ multiplex PCR; TCRdb keeps only in-frame clonotypes and omits some of them. The profile shows about 730,000 clones, approximately 85% of them singletons. This sample was taken from a study of shared T cell receptors in the human thymus. The CDR3 totals 18 residues. V was clipped by 3 bases and J by 0 bases; unmatched bases: 7. CDR1 is SGHNT, CDR2 YYREEE, per germline (reference sequence). The sample also formed part of further work on human thymus T cells. That source notes: Healthy Finnish infants having corrective surgery for congenital heart defects served as donors. The thymus tissue came from resections taken during corrective heart surgery. What appeared biased in thymic and blood repertoires was the usage of V and J genes. Related research described thymic repertoires that were highly overlapping among unrelated individuals.

The sequence was collected from a girl less than two years old with a congenital heart defect. Sequences were obtained from thymocytes. V gene TRBV5-4 combines with J gene TRBJ2-3, with 13 bases identical to TRBD2. CDR3: CASSWGLAGNVSTDTQYF. CDR3 DNA: TGTGCCAGCAGCTGGGGACTAGCGGGGAACGTTAGCACAGATACGCAGTATTTT.